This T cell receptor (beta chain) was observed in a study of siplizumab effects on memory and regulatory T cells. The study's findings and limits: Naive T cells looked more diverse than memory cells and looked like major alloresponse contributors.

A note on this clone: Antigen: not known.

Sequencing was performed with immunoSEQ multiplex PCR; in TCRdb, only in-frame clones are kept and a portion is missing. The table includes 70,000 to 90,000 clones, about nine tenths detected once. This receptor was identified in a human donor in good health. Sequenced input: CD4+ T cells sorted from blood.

CDR3 DNA: TGTGCCAGCAGCTTAGGGGACAGGACGGCTTTCTTT. As protein: CASSLGDRTAFF. The chain combines TRBV7-9 with TRBJ1-1; TRBD1 matches at 8 bases. This CDR3 comprises 12 residues. Germline V gives CDR1 SEHNR, CDR2 FQNEAQ (reference sequence). Unmatched junction bases numbered 3, after V lost 1 base and J lost 11 bases.